A selection of T cell receptor beta chains follows, all from one sample in a study of blood T cells in healthy people across ages. Using its own MiXCR run on the 5' RACE reads, TCRdb lists one record per CDR3 protein. The data hold about 1.5 million distinct CDR3 sequences, with approximately 43% observed a single time. The sequencing sample was made of blood. The receptors derive from a young woman in good health. The CDR3 runs from the conserved cysteine through the conserved F or W. The D gene is left open where the match is weak. Not all rows give a size; the values are once, few, many and, for expanded clones, a class.

TRBJ2-5 | TRBD2 | NA | TRBV3-1 | CASSPLGGFQETQYF | TGTGCCAGCAGCCCCTTGGGGGGGTTCCAAGAGACCCAGTACTTC
TRBJ2-7 | NA | NA | TRBV3-1 | CASSRRGPKIQYPYEQYF | TGTGCCAGCAGCCGAAGGGGACCAAAGATACAATACCCCTACGAGCAGTACTTC
TRBJ1-2 | NA | few | TRBV20-1 | CSATGNYYGYTF | TGCAGTGCCACCGGGAATTACTATGGCTACACCTTC
TRBJ1-4 | NA | few | TRBV15 | CATSRDGGFNEKLFF | TGTGCCACCAGCAGAGATGGGGGGTTTAATGAAAAACTGTTTTTT
TRBJ1-2 | NA | many | TRBV7-9 | CASSRGLINYGYTF | TGTGCCAGCAGCCGCGGACTGATTAACTATGGCTACACCTTC
TRBJ2-1 | NA | NA | TRBV27 | CASSDLDYYEQFF | TGTGCCAGCAGTGACCTGGACTATTACGAGCAGTTCTTC
TRBJ1-1 | TRBD1 | NA | TRBV20-1 | CSGLSPTGSPEAFF | TGCAGCGGTCTAAGCCCGACAGGGAGTCCTGAAGCTTTCTTT
TRBJ2-3 | TRBD2 | NA | TRBV4-1 | CASSQVLAGIPDTQYF | TGCGCCAGCAGCCAAGTCCTAGCGGGGATCCCAGATACGCAGTATTTT
TRBJ2-1 | NA | NA | TRBV27 | CASSLHRDVQFF | TGTGCCAGCAGTCTTCACAGGGATGTGCAGTTCTTC
TRBJ1-6 | NA | NA | TRBV12-3/TRBV12-4 | CASSLGFYNSPLHF | TGTGCCAGCAGTTTAGGCTTCTATAATTCACCCCTCCACTTT
TRBJ2-1 | TRBD2 | NA | TRBV6-2/TRBV6-3 | CASSRLAFPYNEQFF | TGTGCCAGCAGCCGACTAGCCTTCCCCTACAATGAGCAGTTCTTC
TRBJ1-1 | NA | NA | TRBV7-9 | CASSLAGTPKRAEAFF | TGTGCCAGCAGCTTAGCCGGGACACCCAAGCGGGCTGAAGCTTTCTTT
TRBJ1-2 | NA | NA | TRBV20-1 | CSAADTSINYGYTF | TGCAGTGCCGCGGACACCTCAATTAACTATGGCTACACCTTC
TRBJ2-3 | TRBD2 | NA | TRBV20-1 | CSARDFRLAGGPWADAQYF | TGCAGTGCTAGAGATTTCAGACTAGCGGGAGGTCCTTGGGCAGATGCGCAGTATTTT
TRBJ1-2 | NA | NA | TRBV5-5 | CASNPDGGDYGYTF | TGTGCCAGCAATCCCGATGGGGGGGACTATGGCTACACCTTC
TRBJ2-2 | NA | NA | TRBV12-3/TRBV12-4 | CASSFQSGPGGELFF | TGTGCCAGCAGTTTTCAGTCCGGACCGGGCGGGGAGCTGTTTTTT
TRBJ2-1 | TRBD2 | NA | TRBV6-5 | CASSYSRLAGVRGNEQFF | TGTGCCAGCAGTTACTCGCGACTAGCGGGAGTAAGGGGGAATGAGCAGTTCTTC
TRBJ1-2 | NA | NA | TRBV20-1 | CSASRMPQGGDGYTF | TGCAGTGCTTCTCGGATGCCACAGGGAGGGGATGGCTACACCTTC
TRBJ1-2 | NA | NA | TRBV29-1 | CSVGGTLNIRGYTF | TGCAGCGTTGGCGGGACCTTAAACATCCGGGGCTACACCTTC
TRBJ2-2 | NA | few | TRBV6-5 | CASRQGLTGELFF | TGTGCCAGCCGTCAGGGTCTCACCGGGGAGCTGTTTTTT
TRBJ2-1 | TRBD2 | NA | TRBV28 | CASSLRTSVEQFF | TGTGCCAGCAGTTTACGGACTAGCGTTGAGCAGTTCTTC
TRBJ2-1 | NA | NA | TRBV4-2 | CASSHTASYNEQFF | TGTGCCAGCAGTCACACGGCGTCCTACAATGAGCAGTTCTTC
TRBJ2-3 | NA | NA | TRBV20-1 | CSVRGARISTDTQYF | TGCAGTGTCAGGGGTGCGCGGATTAGCACAGATACGCAGTATTTT
TRBJ2-5 | TRBD2 | NA | TRBV28 | CASSYPGGRRYEQYF | TGTGCCAGCAGCTACCCAGGCGGGAGGAGATATGAGCAGTACTTC
TRBJ2-3 | TRBD2 | NA | TRBV27 | CASRPRLAGGPGADTQYF | TGTGCCAGCAGACCCCGACTAGCGGGAGGGCCGGGTGCAGATACGCAGTATTTT
TRBJ2-3 | NA | few | TRBV30 | CAWSATGSWVTDTQYF | TGTGCCTGGAGTGCTACAGGGAGTTGGGTCACAGATACGCAGTATTTT
TRBJ2-1 | TRBD2 | NA | TRBV24-1 | CATSRPGTSNNEQFF | TGTGCCACCAGTCGCCCCGGGACTAGTAACAATGAGCAGTTCTTC
TRBJ2-3 | NA | NA | TRBV5-1 | CASSLSGKTDTQYF | TGCGCCAGCAGCTTGTCAGGGAAAACAGATACGCAGTATTTT
TRBJ2-7 | TRBD1 | NA | TRBV2 | CASAVQGAYEQYF | TGTGCCAGCGCCGTACAGGGGGCCTACGAGCAGTACTTC
TRBJ2-2 | TRBD2 | NA | TRBV27 | CASSKTSGVPGELFF | TGTGCCAGCAGTAAAACTAGCGGGGTCCCCGGGGAGCTGTTTTTT
TRBJ2-5 | NA | NA | TRBV25-1 | CASSDSGGKETQYF | TGTGCCAGCAGTGACTCTGGTGGGAAAGAGACCCAGTACTTC
TRBJ2-7 | TRBD2 | few | TRBV10-3 | CAISESLREGHEQYF | TGTGCCATCAGTGAGTCGCTTCGGGAGGGACACGAGCAGTACTTC
TRBJ1-2 | NA | few | TRBV4-3 | CASSQDLSAFDGYTF | TGCGCCAGCAGCCAAGATCTATCAGCCTTCGACGGCTACACCTTC
TRBJ2-5 | NA | few | TRBV7-2 | CASSFLASSLSETQYF | TGTGCCAGCAGCTTCCTTGCCAGCAGCCTTTCGGAGACCCAGTACTTC
TRBJ2-7 | NA | NA | TRBV10-3 | CAISDSGSYEQYF | TGTGCCATCAGTGACTCAGGGTCCTACGAGCAGTACTTC
TRBJ1-2 | NA | few | TRBV20-1 | CSAAGPGYGYTF | TGCAGTGCGGCGGGCCCTGGCTATGGCTACACCTTC
TRBJ2-1 | TRBD2 | NA | TRBV20-1 | CSARDWGLAGGSSYNEQFF | TGCAGTGCTAGAGATTGGGGACTAGCGGGAGGCAGCTCCTACAATGAGCAGTTCTTC
TRBJ1-2 | TRBD1 | NA | TRBV6-6 | CATVGQGNGYTF | TGTGCCACCGTCGGACAGGGTAATGGCTACACCTTC
TRBJ1-5 | NA | NA | TRBV19 | CASRTLETALGQPQHF | TGTGCCAGTAGGACCCTAGAGACAGCACTTGGGCAGCCCCAGCATTTT
TRBJ2-5 | NA | NA | TRBV4-3 | CASSQPGRTFDEQYF | TGCGCCAGCAGCCAACCGGGACGGACGTTCGATGAGCAGTACTTC
TRBJ2-7 | NA | NA | TRBV29-1 | CSVERDGSYEQYF | TGCAGCGTTGAACGTGACGGGTCCTACGAGCAGTACTTC
TRBJ2-1 | TRBD1 | once | TRBV28 | CASTSGTGGYNEQFF | TGTGCCAGCACCTCCGGGACAGGGGGTTACAATGAGCAGTTCTTC